The 2 T cell receptor beta chains given below trace back to one sample, sequenced in a study of shared clonotypes between healthy human individuals. Naive CD8 cells were CD45RO-negative, positively selected for CCR7, excluding terminally differentiated effector memory CD45RA+ cells. Clones were read by immunoSEQ multiplex PCR, and TCRdb kept only the in-frame ones, dropping some. The repertoire consists of about 2,200,000 clones, with under 95% occurring once and the leading ten covering 1.5% to 2%. The sequenced sample consisted of naive CD8+ T cells from PBMCs. The source is a man between 18 and 35 years old in good health. Some clones in this sample may be carry-over from other donors' samples.

This sequence joins TRBV5-1 and TRBJ1-5, with a weak D call TRBD1 (6 bases). V lost 5 bases and J 4 bases, leaving 16 bases between the germline ends. Germline V CDR1 and CDR2: SGHRS, YFSETQ. CDR3 length equals 15 residues. The CDR3 DNA reads as TGCGCCAGCAGTCCGGAGGGGGGTGGGAATCAGCCCCAGCATTTT. Amino acids: CASSPEGGGNQPQHF.

This sequence joins TRBV6-5 and TRBJ2-7, with D perhaps matching TRBD2 (5 bases). Trimming shortened V by 0 bases and J by 3 bases, and 12 bases separated the two germline ends. CDR1 MNHEY and CDR2 SVGAGI come from the germline V gene. There are 15 residues in the CDR3. For the CDR3, the DNA is TGTGCCAGCAGTTACTCACCGGACTCGGGCTACGAGCAGTACTTC. Its translation: CASSYSPDSGYEQYF.